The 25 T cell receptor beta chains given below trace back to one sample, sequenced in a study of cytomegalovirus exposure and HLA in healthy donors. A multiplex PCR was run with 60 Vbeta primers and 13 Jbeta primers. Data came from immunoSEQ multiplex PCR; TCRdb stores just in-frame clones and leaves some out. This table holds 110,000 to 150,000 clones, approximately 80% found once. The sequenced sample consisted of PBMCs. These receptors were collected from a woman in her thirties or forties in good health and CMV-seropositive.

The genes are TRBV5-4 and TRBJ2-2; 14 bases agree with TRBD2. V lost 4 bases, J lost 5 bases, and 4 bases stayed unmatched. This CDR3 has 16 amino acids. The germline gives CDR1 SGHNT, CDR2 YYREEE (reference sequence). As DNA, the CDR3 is TGTGCCAGCAGCGTGGGACTAGCGGGGGTTACCGGGGAGCTGTTTTTT. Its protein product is CASSVGLAGVTGELFF.

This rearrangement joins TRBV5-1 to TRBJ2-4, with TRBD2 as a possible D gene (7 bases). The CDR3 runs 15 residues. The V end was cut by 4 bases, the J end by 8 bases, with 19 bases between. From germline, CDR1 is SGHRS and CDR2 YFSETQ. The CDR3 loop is CASSKGGGNEYIQYF. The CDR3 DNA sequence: TGCGCCAGCAGCAAAGGGGGGGGGAATGAGTACATTCAGTACTTC.

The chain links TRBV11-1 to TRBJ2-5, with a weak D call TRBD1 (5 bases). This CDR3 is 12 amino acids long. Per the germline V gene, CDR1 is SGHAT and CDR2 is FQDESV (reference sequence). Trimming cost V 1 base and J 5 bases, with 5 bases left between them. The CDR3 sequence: CASSLEGETQYF. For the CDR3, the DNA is TGTGCCAGCAGCTTAGAGGGGGAGACCCAGTACTTC.

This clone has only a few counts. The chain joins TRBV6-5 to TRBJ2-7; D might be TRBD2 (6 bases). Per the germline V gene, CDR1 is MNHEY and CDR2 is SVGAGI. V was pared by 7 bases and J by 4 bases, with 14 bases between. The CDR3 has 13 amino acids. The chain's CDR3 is CASKRDGGYEQYF. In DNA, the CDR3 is TGTGCCAGCAAGAGGGACGGGGGATACGAGCAGTACTTC.

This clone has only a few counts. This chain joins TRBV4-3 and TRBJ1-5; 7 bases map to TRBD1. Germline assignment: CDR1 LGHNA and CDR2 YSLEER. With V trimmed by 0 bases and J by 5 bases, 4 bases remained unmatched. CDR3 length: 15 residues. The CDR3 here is CASSQDWTGDQPQHF. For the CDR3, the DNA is TGCGCCAGCAGCCAAGATTGGACAGGAGATCAGCCCCAGCATTTT.

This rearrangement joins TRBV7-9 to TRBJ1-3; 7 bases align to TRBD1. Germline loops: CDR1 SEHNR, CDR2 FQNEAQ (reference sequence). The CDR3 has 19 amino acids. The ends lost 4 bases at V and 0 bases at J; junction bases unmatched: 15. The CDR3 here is CASSSPSGGQAISGNTIYF. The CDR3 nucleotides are TGTGCCAGCAGCTCGCCGAGCGGCGGACAGGCCATCTCTGGAAACACCATATATTTT.

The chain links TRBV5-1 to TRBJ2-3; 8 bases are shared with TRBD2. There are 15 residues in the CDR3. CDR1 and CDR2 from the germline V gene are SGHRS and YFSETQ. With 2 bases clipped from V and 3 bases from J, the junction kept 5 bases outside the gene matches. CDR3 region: CASSLAGVSTDTQYF. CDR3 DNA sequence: TGCGCCAGCAGCTTAGCGGGAGTTAGTACAGATACGCAGTATTTT. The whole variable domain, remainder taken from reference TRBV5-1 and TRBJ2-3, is KAGVTQTPRYLIKTRGQQVTLSCSPISGHRSVSWYQQTPGQGLQFLFEYFSETQRNKGNFPGRFSGRQFSNSRSEMNVSTLELGDSALYLCASSLAGVSTDTQYFGPGTRLTVL.

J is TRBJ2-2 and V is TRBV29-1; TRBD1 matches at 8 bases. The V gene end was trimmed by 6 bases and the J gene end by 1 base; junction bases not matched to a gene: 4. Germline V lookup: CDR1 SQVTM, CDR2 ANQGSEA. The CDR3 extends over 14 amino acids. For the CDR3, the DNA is TGCAGCGTCTCCGGGACAGGGAACACCGGGGAGCTGTTTTTT. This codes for CSVSGTGNTGELFF.

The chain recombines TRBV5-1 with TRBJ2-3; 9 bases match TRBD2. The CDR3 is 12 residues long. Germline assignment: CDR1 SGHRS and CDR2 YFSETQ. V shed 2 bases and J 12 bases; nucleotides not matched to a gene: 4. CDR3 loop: CASSFTGTSQYF. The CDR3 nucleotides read TGCGCCAGCAGCTTTACCGGGACTAGCCAGTATTTT.

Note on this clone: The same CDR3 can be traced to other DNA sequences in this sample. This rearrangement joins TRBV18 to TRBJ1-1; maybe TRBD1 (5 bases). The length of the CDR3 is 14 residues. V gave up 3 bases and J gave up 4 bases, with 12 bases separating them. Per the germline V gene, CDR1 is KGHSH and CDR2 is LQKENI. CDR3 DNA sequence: TGTGCCAGCTCACCCAGGCGGGACCGCACTGAAGCTTTCTTT. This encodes CASSPRRDRTEAFF.

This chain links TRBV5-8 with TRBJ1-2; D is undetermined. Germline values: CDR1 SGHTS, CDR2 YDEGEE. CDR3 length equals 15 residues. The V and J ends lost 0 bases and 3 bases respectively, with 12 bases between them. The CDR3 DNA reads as TGTGCCAGCAGCTTGGGGAGAAGTCGTGACTATGGCTACACCTTC. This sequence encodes CASSLGRSRDYGYTF.

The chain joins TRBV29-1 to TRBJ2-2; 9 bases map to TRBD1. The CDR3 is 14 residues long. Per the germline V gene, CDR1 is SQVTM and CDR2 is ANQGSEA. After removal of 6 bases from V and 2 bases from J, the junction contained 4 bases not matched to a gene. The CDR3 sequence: CSVGQGINTGELFF. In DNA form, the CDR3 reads TGCAGCGTGGGACAGGGAATCAACACCGGGGAGCTGTTTTTT.

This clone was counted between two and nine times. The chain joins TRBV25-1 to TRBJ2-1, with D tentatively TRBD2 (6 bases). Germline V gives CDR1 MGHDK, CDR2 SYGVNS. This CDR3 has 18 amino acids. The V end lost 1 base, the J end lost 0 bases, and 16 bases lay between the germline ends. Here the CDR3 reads CASSESRTSLSSYNEQFF. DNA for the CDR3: TGTGCCAGCAGTGAATCCCGTACTAGCCTCTCCTCCTACAATGAGCAGTTCTTC.

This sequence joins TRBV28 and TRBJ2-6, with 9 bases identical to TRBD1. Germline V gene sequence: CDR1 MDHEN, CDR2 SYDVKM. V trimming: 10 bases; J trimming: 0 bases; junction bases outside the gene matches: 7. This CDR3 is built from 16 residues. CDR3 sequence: CATDRGKSSGANVLTF. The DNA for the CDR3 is TGTGCCACAGACAGGGGGAAGAGCTCTGGGGCCAACGTCCTGACTTTC.

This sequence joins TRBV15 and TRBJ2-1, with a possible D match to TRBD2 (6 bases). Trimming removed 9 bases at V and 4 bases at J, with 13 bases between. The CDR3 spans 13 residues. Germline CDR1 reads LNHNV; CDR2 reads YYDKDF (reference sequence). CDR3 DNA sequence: TGTGCCACTCGGAGGGGCAAATACAATGAGCAGTTCTTC. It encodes CATRRGKYNEQFF.

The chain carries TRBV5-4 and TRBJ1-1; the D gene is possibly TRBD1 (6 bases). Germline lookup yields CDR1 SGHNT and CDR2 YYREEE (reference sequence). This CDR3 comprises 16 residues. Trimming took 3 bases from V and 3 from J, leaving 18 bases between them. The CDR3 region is CASSWAGASFDTEAFF. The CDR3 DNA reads TGTGCCAGCAGCTGGGCAGGGGCGAGTTTTGACACTGAAGCTTTCTTT. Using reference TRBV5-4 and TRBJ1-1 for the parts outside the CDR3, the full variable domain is ETGVTQSPTHLIKTRGQQVTLRCSSQSGHNTVSWYQQALGQGPQFIFQYYREEENGRGNFPPRFSGLQFPNYSSELNVNALELDDSALYLCASSWAGASFDTEAFFGQGTRLTVV.

The CDR3 sequence is CASISPSGVETQYF. Here the CDR3 DNA reads TGTGCCAGCATTAGCCCTAGCGGGGTAGAGACCCAGTACTTC. The V gene is TRBV28, the J gene TRBJ2-5, with 9 bases lining up with TRBD2. V shed 7 bases, J shed 4 bases, and the junction held 7 bases outside the gene matches. Germline V gene lookup returns CDR1 MDHEN and CDR2 SYDVKM. CDR3 length equals 14 residues.

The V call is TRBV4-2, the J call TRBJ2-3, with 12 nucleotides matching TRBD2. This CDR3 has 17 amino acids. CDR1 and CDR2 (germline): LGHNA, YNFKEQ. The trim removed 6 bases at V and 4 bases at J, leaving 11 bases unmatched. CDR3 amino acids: CASSTYLAGGGSDTQYF. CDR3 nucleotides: TGTGCCAGCAGTACCTACCTAGCGGGAGGGGGGTCAGATACGCAGTATTTT.

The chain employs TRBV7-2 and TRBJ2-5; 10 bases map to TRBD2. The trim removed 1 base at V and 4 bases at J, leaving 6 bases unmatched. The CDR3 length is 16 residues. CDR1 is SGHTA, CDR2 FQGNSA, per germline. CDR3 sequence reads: CASSLDRLAGRETQYF. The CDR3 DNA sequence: TGTGCCAGCAGCTTAGATCGACTAGCGGGTCGAGAGACCCAGTACTTC.

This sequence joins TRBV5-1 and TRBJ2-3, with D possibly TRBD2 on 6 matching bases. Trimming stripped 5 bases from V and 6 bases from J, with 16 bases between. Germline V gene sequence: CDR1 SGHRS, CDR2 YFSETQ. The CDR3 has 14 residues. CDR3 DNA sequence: TGCGCCAGCAGTGTGGGACTGCACGGGGATACGCAGTATTTT. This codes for CASSVGLHGDTQYF.

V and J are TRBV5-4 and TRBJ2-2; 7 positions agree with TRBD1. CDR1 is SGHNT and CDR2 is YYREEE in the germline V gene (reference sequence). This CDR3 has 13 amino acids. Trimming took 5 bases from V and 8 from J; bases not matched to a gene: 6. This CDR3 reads CASRRDSVGELFF. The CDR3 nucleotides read TGTGCCAGCAGACGGGACAGTGTGGGGGAGCTGTTTTTT.

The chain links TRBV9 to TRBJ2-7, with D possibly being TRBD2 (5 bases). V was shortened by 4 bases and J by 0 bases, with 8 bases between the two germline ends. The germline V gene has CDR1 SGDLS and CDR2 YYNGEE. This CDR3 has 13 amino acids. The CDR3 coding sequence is TGTGCCAGCAGCTCCCGGGACTCCTACGAGCAGTACTTC. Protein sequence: CASSSRDSYEQYF.

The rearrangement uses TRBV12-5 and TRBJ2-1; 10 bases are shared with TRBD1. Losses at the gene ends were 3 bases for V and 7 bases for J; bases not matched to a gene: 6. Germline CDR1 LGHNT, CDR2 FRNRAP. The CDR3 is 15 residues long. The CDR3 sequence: CASGFGQGVGNEQFF. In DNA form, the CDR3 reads TGTGCTAGTGGTTTCGGACAGGGGGTAGGGAATGAGCAGTTCTTC.

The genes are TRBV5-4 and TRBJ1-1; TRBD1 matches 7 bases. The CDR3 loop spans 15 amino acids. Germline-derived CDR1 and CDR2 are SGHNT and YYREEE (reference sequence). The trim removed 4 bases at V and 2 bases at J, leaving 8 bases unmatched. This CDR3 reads CASSPGGRGNTEAFF. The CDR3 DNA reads TGTGCCAGCAGCCCAGGGGGACGGGGAAACACTGAAGCTTTCTTT.

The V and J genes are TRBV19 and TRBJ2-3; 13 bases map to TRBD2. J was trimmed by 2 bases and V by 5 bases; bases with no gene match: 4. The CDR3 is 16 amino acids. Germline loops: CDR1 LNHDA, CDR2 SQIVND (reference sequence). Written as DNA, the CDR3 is TGTGCCAGTAGTGTGGGGACTAGCGGGAACACAGATACGCAGTATTTT. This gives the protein CASSVGTSGNTDTQYF.